This T cell receptor (beta chain) was found in a study of T cell responses to AZD1222 COVID-19 vaccine. Germline-derived CDR1 and CDR2 are KGHSH and LQKENI. CDR3 length equals 16 residues. With 4 bases clipped from V and 5 bases from J, the junction kept 10 bases outside the gene matches. Data came from immunoSEQ multiplex PCR; TCRdb stores just in-frame clones and leaves some out. Here the sample spans roughly 160,000 clones, about 90% being singletons. Comment on this clone: The target antigen is unknown.

Study-level results: After the peak T cell response, and only then, were repertoires sampled.

Source: peripheral blood, taken on day 0 of MenACWY control vaccination. The sequence was obtained from an adult in good health. This rearrangement joins TRBV18 to TRBJ1-5, with 8 bases identical to TRBD1. The CDR3 region is CASSLSGRGQDQPQHF. The CDR3 DNA reads TGTGCCAGCTCACTCTCGGGCAGGGGGCAGGATCAGCCCCAGCATTTT.